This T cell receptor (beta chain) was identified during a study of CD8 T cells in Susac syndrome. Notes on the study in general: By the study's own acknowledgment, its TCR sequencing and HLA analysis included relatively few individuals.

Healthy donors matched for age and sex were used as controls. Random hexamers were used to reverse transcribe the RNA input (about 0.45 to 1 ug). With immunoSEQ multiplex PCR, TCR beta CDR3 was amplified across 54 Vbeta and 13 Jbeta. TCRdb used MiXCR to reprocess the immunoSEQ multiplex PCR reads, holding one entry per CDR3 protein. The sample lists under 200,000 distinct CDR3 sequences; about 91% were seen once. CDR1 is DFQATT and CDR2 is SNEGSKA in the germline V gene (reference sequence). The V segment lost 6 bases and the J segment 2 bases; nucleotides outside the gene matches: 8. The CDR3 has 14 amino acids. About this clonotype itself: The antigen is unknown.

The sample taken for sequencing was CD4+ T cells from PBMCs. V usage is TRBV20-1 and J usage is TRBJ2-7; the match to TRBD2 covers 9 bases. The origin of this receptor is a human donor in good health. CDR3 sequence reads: CSALGKRGAYEQYF. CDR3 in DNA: TGCAGTGCCCTCGGCAAGCGGGGGGCCTACGAGCAGTACTTC.